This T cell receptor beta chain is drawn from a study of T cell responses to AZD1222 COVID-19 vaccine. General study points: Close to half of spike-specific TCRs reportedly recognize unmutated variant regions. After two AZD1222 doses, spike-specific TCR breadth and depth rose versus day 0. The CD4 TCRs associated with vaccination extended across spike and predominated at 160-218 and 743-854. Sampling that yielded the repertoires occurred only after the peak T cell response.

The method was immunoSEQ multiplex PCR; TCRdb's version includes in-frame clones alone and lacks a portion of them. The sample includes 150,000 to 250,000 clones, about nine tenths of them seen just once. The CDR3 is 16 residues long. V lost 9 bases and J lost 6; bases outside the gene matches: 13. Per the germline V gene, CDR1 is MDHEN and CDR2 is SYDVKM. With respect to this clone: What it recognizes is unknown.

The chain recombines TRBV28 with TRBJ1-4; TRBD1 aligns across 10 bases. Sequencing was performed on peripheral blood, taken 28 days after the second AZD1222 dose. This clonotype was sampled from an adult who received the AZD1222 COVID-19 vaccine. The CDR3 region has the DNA TGTGCCAGTACGGACAGGGGGTGGGGGAACGATGAAAAACTGTTTTTT. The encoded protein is CASTDRGWGNDEKLFF.